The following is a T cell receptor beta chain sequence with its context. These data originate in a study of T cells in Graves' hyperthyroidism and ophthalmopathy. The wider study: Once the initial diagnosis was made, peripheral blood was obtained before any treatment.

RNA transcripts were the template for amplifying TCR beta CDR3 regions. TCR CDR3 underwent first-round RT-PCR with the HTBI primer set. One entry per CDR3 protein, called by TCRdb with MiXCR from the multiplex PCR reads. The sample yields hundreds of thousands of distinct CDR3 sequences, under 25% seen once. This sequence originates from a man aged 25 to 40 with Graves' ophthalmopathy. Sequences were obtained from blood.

CDR3 protein: CSARDRGYQETQYF. As DNA, the CDR3 is TGCAGTGCTCGGGACAGGGGGTACCAAGAGACCCAGTACTTC. The chain joins TRBV20-1 to TRBJ2-5; 11 bases agree with TRBD1. The germline CDR1 and CDR2 sequences are DFQATT and SNEGSKA (reference sequence). The CDR3 contains 14 residues. With V trimmed by 5 bases and J by 0 bases, 2 bases remained unmatched.